The 20 T cell receptor beta chains below were found in one sample sequenced in a study of beta chain features in type 1 diabetes (dated by TCRdb to between 2018 and 2020). To prepare the library, the immunoSEQ multiplex PCR assay was applied. The entire amount of isolated RNA was reverse transcribed using the High Capacity cDNA Reverse Transcription Kit, so the sequenced TCRB transcripts were expressed ones. What TCRdb holds here is the immuneACCESS table cut down to in-frame rearrangements. Part of the clones is not present; checked against another copy, under half of the missing clones reflect an unresolved V gene, and the others are unexplained. Present in this sample are hundreds of thousands of clones, about 14% of which were seen just once. The leading ten clones occupy more than 6.5% of the sample. The sample comprised central memory CD4+ T cells from blood. These TCRs come from a man in his thirties or forties in good health.

This clone is a singleton in its sample. The rearrangement uses TRBV9 and TRBJ1-1, with D uncertain. The V and J ends lost 1 base and 2 bases respectively, with 9 bases between them. The CDR3 contains 14 residues. Looked up from germline, CDR1 is SGDLS and CDR2 is YYNGEE. The CDR3 loop reads CASSVRPLNTEAFF. CDR3 DNA: TGTGCCAGCAGCGTAAGGCCCCTAAACACTGAAGCTTTCTTT.

The table lists this clone with a few counts. The rearrangement joins TRBV9 to TRBJ2-5; 9 nucleotides match TRBD2. Germline loops: CDR1 SGDLS, CDR2 YYNGEE. CDR3 length equals 16 residues. V trimming: 0 bases; J trimming: 5 bases; junction bases outside the gene matches: 8. The CDR3 reads CASSVDPSGVLETQYF. For the CDR3, the DNA is TGTGCCAGCAGCGTAGATCCTAGCGGGGTTCTCGAGACCCAGTACTTC.

This rearrangement joins TRBV29-1 to TRBJ2-2; perhaps TRBD1 as D (5 bases). Germline lookup yields CDR1 SQVTM and CDR2 ANQGSEA. The germline V and J ends were trimmed by 4 bases and 0 bases, with 12 bases remaining between them. The CDR3 is 15 amino acids. The CDR3 spells CSVGVGAANTGELFF. DNA for the CDR3: TGCAGCGTTGGGGTAGGGGCGGCGAACACCGGGGAGCTGTTTTTT.

This clone has ten or more counts. The rearrangement links TRBV7-2 to TRBJ1-1; D gene unclear. The CDR3 covers 11 residues. V gave up 3 bases and J gave up 9 bases, with 8 bases separating them. Germline CDR1 reads SGHTA; CDR2 reads FQGNSA. The CDR3 here is CASSFGPKAFF. DNA of the CDR3: TGTGCCAGCAGCTTCGGGCCGAAAGCTTTCTTT.

This chain connects TRBV11-3 to TRBJ2-7; weak D call: TRBD1 (5 bases). The V end was cut by 1 base, the J end by 3 bases, with 10 bases between. CDR3 size: 14 residues. CDR1 SGHNT and CDR2 YENEEA come from the germline V gene. Here the CDR3 DNA reads TGTGCCAGCAGCTTAGCAGCCGGACACTACGAGCAGTACGTC. Its translation is CASSLAAGHYEQYV.

This clone was seen more than once but under ten times. The rearrangement uses TRBV30 and TRBJ2-2; D is uncertain. CDR1 is GTSNPN, CDR2 SVGIG, per germline (reference sequence). Between the trimmed V and J ends, which lost 0 bases and 8 bases, there was a span of 10 bases. The CDR3 is 13 amino acids. Written as DNA, the CDR3 is TGTGCCTGGAGTGTTAAGCTTTCGGGGGAGCTGTTTTTT. This codes for CAWSVKLSGELFF. The full variable domain, with the rest looked up from reference TRBV30 and TRBJ2-2, is SQTIHQWPATLVQPVGSPLSLECTVEGTSNPNLYWYRQAAGRGLQLLFYSVGIGQISSEVPQNLSASRPQDRQFILSSKKLLLSDSGFYLCAWSVKLSGELFFGEGSRLTVL.

This clone has just a few counts. The chain recombines TRBV10-1 with TRBJ1-5; tentative D call: TRBD1 (6 bases). Germline values: CDR1 WNHNN, CDR2 SYGVQD (reference sequence). CDR3 size: 14 residues. V was pared by 8 bases and J by 5 bases, with 16 bases between. CDR3 bases: TGCGCCAGCCACCGGCGGGGGGCGGATCAGCCCCAGCATTTT. It specifies CASHRRGADQPQHF.

The chain uses TRBV4-3 and TRBJ2-3; TRBD2 matches at 10 bases. The CDR3 spans 14 residues. Trimming cost V 4 bases and J 6 bases; bases outside gene matches: 4. Germline CDR1 is LGHNA and CDR2 is YSLEER. CDR3 sequence reads: CASSLAGGRDTQYF. CDR3 nucleotides: TGCGCCAGCAGCCTAGCGGGGGGCAGGGATACGCAGTATTTT.

The table lists this clone with many counts. V is TRBV7-9 and J is TRBJ1-4; D remains unclear. V shed 5 bases and J shed 4 bases, with 8 bases lying between them. CDR1 and CDR2 (germline): SEHNR, FQNEAQ (reference sequence). The CDR3 is 13 amino acids. CDR3 sequence: CASSKSDNEKLFF. The CDR3 DNA is TGTGCCAGCAGCAAATCCGATAATGAAAAACTGTTTTTT.

This clone was seen only a few times. A junction end diverges from the germline sequence, so it may reflect a read error. The chain recombines TRBV7-7 with TRBJ1-1; TRBD1 aligns across 9 bases. The germline CDR1 and CDR2 sequences are SSHAT and FNYEAQ (reference sequence). The CDR3 is 14 residues long. The CDR3 DNA sequence: TGTGCTAGCAGCCCCACAGGGGGCGAGGCTGAAGCTTTCTTT. Amino acids: CASSPTGGEAEAFF.

This sequence joins TRBV19 and TRBJ2-1; D gene ambiguous. The CDR3 has 17 amino acids. Between the trimmed V and J ends, which lost 5 bases and 5 bases, there was a span of 22 bases. Germline V gene lookup returns CDR1 LNHDA and CDR2 SQIVND (reference sequence). CDR3 DNA sequence: TGTGCCAGTAGTCCCTACCTGCGGACCCAAGGCCACAATGAGCAGTTCTTC. Protein sequence: CASSPYLRTQGHNEQFF. Together with reference TRBV19 and TRBJ2-1, the CDR3 gives the full variable domain: DGGITQSPKYLFRKEGQNVTLSCEQNLNHDAMYWYRQDPGQGLRLIYYSQIVNDFQKGDIAEGYSVSREKKESFPLTVTSAQKNPTAFYLCASSPYLRTQGHNEQFFGPGTRLTVL.

This clone was observed many times. V gene TRBV16 combines with J gene TRBJ1-2; possibly TRBD1 for D (5 bases). Trimming left V 1 base short and J 8 bases short, with 11 bases between. From germline, CDR1 is KGHSY and CDR2 FQNENV. The CDR3 totals 13 residues. The CDR3 DNA sequence: TGTGCCAGCAGCCAATTAGGACAATACGGCTACACCTTC. Its translation is CASSQLGQYGYTF.

Concerning this clone: A read error may account for a junction end that differs from germline. This chain connects TRBV7-2 to TRBJ2-5, with 9 positions matching TRBD2. Germline values: CDR1 SGHTA, CDR2 FQGNSA. CDR3 length: 15 residues. The CDR3 loop reads CASSQDRLAEETQYF. DNA for the CDR3: TGCGCCAGCAGCCAAGATCGACTAGCGGAAGAGACCCAGTACTTC.

V usage is TRBV11-3 and J usage is TRBJ2-1; no clear D. V dropped 0 bases and J dropped 2 bases, with 8 bases sitting between them. This CDR3 comprises 15 residues. CDR1 is SGHNT and CDR2 is YENEEA in the germline V gene. The CDR3 spells CASSLEGWAYNEQFF. In nucleotides, the CDR3 is TGTGCCAGCAGCTTAGAGGGATGGGCCTACAATGAGCAGTTCTTC.

The chain couples TRBV5-6 to TRBJ2-5; D ambiguous. The CDR3 spans 15 residues. V lost 0 bases, J lost 5 bases, and 14 bases lay in between. The germline V gene has CDR1 SGHDT and CDR2 YYEEEE. CDR3 amino acids: CASSLAPGNGETQYF. The CDR3 DNA follows: TGTGCCAGCAGCTTGGCCCCCGGAAATGGGGAGACCCAGTACTTC.

This clone was observed at least ten times. The chain joins TRBV14 to TRBJ2-1, with TRBD1 as a possible D gene (5 bases). CDR1 and CDR2 from the germline V gene are SGHDN and FVKESK. The CDR3 length is 14 residues. V lost 2 bases and J 8 bases, leaving 13 bases between the germline ends. CDR3 coding DNA: TGTGCCAGCAGCCAACCTGCAGGGCGGCATGAGCAGTTCTTC. Its translation is CASSQPAGRHEQFF.

This clone was seen more than once but under ten times. CDR3 sequence reads: CASSSPGLFF. As DNA, the CDR3 is TGTGCCAGCAGCTCCCCAGGGCTGTTTTTT. V usage is TRBV21-1 and J usage is TRBJ2-2; the table assigns TRBD1, which was not confirmed against the DNA. TRBV21-1 is labeled a pseudogene. This CDR3 has 10 residues.

A few counts support this clone. The chain joins TRBV10-2 to TRBJ1-1; a weak D match, TRBD1 (5 bases). The CDR3 contains 13 residues. The germline V gene encodes CDR1 WSHSY and CDR2 SAAADI. V was pared by 5 bases and J by 2 bases, with 9 bases between. The DNA for the CDR3 is TGCGCCAGCAGTCTCAGGGAAAACACTGAAGCTTTCTTT. As protein: CASSLRENTEAFF.

This clone was counted ten times or more. Other nucleotide sequences from this sample produce the same CDR3. The rearrangement joins TRBV30 to TRBJ2-7, with unresolved D. The CDR3 runs to 13 residues. Trimming took 0 bases from V and 3 from J, leaving 9 bases between them. CDR1 is GTSNPN, CDR2 SVGIG, per germline (reference sequence). The DNA for the CDR3 is TGTGCCTGGAGTGTATCACTGTACTACGAGCAGTACGTC. Its translation: CAWSVSLYYEQYV.

The V gene is TRBV7-2, the J gene TRBJ1-1, with TRBD1 matching over 9 bases. CDR1 and CDR2 from the germline V gene are SGHTA and FQGNSA. The J segment lost 4 bases and the V segment lost 5 bases, leaving 5 bases of the junction unmatched. The CDR3 length is 14 residues. The CDR3 region has the DNA TGTGCCAGCAGCCCTACAGGGGGCCTCACTGAAGCTTTCTTT. It codes for CASSPTGGLTEAFF.